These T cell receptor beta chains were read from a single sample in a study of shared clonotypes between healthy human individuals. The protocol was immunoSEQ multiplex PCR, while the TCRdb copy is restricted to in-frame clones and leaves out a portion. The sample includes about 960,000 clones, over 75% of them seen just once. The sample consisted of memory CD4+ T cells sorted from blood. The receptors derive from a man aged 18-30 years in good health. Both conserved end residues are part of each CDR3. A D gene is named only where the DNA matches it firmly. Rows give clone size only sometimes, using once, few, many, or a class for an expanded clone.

TGTGCCAGCAGCCGTGGGACAGGCGAAGCTTTCTTT | CASSRGTGEAFF | TRBJ1-1 | TRBD1 | TRBV7-9 | .
TGTGCCAGCAGCGACTACAGGACCCAGTACTTC | CASSDYRTQYF | TRBJ2-5 | . | TRBV27 | .
TGTCCTCGAGAAGAGAACGGCGAGTCGAACACTGAAGCTTTCTTT | CPREENGESNTEAFF | TRBJ1-1 | . | TRBV7-2 | .
TGTGCCAGCAGTTTGCCTGGCGGCTATGGCTACACCTTC | CASSLPGGYGYTF | TRBJ1-2 | . | TRBV6-5 | few
TGTGCCTGGAAAGACCGCTTGAACACTGAAGCTTTCTTT | CAWKDRLNTEAFF | TRBJ1-1 | . | TRBV30 | few
TGTGCCAGCAGCCGCGGGGCGGGAGGGGGTACCGGGGAGCTGTTTTTT | CASSRGAGGGTGELFF | TRBJ2-2 | TRBD2 | TRBV7-2 | .
TGTGCCAGCACCCTCGGATTAGCCCCGGATTCACCCCTCCACTTT | CASTLGLAPDSPLHF | TRBJ1-6 | . | TRBV6-6 | once
TGTGCCAGCAGCTTACCGGTTTTGAACACTGAAGCTTTCTTT | CASSLPVLNTEAFF | TRBJ1-1 | . | TRBV7-9 | .
TGTGCCAGCAGTCTGACAGCGAACACCGGGGAGCTGTTTTTT | CASSLTANTGELFF | TRBJ2-2 | . | TRBV27 | .
TGTGCCGGAAGAGGGAAGGGAGGCTACACCTTC | CAGRGKGGYTF | TRBJ1-2 | . | TRBV28 | .
TGTGCCAGCTCACCTGAGGGACAGGGGGCCTACGAGCAGTACTTC | CASSPEGQGAYEQYF | TRBJ2-7 | TRBD1 | TRBV18 | .
TGCGCCAGCGGGACAGGGGATAATGAAAAACTGTTTTTT | CASGTGDNEKLFF | TRBJ1-4 | TRBD1 | TRBV5-1 | .
TGTGCCAGCAGCTTAGGGATAGGGGAGCAGTTCTTC | CASSLGIGEQFF | TRBJ2-1 | . | TRBV11-2 | .
TGCGCCAGCAGCCCGGGGGCGTCTGGGGCCAACGTCCTGACTTTC | CASSPGASGANVLTF | TRBJ2-6 | . | TRBV4-3 | once
TGTGCCAGCAGCCTCATAACAGGGCCTGGAAACACCATATATTTT | CASSLITGPGNTIYF | TRBJ1-3 | . | TRBV7-9 | .
TGTGCCAGCTCACCAGCAATGAACACTGAAGCTTTCTTT | CASSPAMNTEAFF | TRBJ1-1 | . | TRBV18 | .
TGCGCCAGCAGCTTGTACGGCACTGAAGCTTTCTTT | CASSLYGTEAFF | TRBJ1-1 | . | TRBV5-1 | .
TGTGCCAGTAGTACGGGTTACGAGCAGTACTTC | CASSTGYEQYF | TRBJ2-7 | . | TRBV19 | many
TGTGCCAGCAATGTGATTAATTCACCCCTCCACTTT | CASNVINSPLHF | TRBJ1-6 | . | TRBV6-1 | once
TGTGCCAGCAGTACCCAATCCGGGGGAAACACCATATATTTT | CASSTQSGGNTIYF | TRBJ1-3 | . | TRBV27 | .
TGTGCCAGCAGCCCCTCGGTAGCGCTGAGTGGGGAGCTGTTTTTT | CASSPSVALSGELFF | TRBJ2-2 | . | TRBV7-6 | few
TGTGCCCTGACCAGCAGGGGCACCTTC | CALTSRGTF | TRBJ1-2 | . | TRBV28 | .
TGTGCCAGCAGTGTTTTCGGTCCCGTGGGAGCTTTCTTT | CASSVFGPVGAFF | TRBJ1-1 | . | TRBV2 | .
TGTGCCAGCAGTTTTCAGGGGAGAAACACCGGGGAGCTGTTTTTT | CASSFQGRNTGELFF | TRBJ2-2 | . | TRBV27 | .
TGTGCCAGCAGCTTAGCATTAATGAACACTGAAGCTTTCTTT | CASSLALMNTEAFF | TRBJ1-1 | . | TRBV7-9 | .
TGTGCCACCACCGCCAGGGGATCGGGCACTGAAGCTTTCTTT | CATTARGSGTEAFF | TRBJ1-1 | . | TRBV19 | .
TGTGCCAGTCAGACTACAGGGGGAGGTATATACGAGCAGTACTTC | CASQTTGGGIYEQYF | TRBJ2-7 | TRBD1 | TRBV18 | .
TGTGCCAGCAGCTTGGATGGCAGGGATGGTGGGGCCTATAATTCACCCCTCCACTTT | CASSLDGRDGGAYNSPLHF | TRBJ1-6 | . | TRBV5-4 | .
TGTGCCAGCAGCTTAGATTCCGGACCCACAGATACGCAGTATTTT | CASSLDSGPTDTQYF | TRBJ2-3 | . | TRBV11-2 | few
TGCAGTGTTTTAGAGACAAACATTCAGTACTTC | CSVLETNIQYF | TRBJ2-4 | . | TRBV20-1 | .
TGTGCCACCAGCAGAGGACCCCAAGAGACCCAGTACTTC | CATSRGPQETQYF | TRBJ2-5 | . | TRBV15 | .
TGTGCCAGCAGCTTGGGCGATACGCAGTATTTT | CASSLGDTQYF | TRBJ2-3 | . | TRBV5-4 | .
TGCGCCAGCAGTGAGGACAGGCGACTTCAGTACTTC | CASSEDRRLQYF | TRBJ2-4 | . | TRBV10-1 | .
TGTGCCAGCAGTTACTCACCAAATTCACCCCTCCACTTT | CASSYSPNSPLHF | TRBJ1-6 | . | TRBV6-6 | .
TGTGCCAGCAGCCCTGGGACTAGCGGGACCACAGATACGCAGTATTTT | CASSPGTSGTTDTQYF | TRBJ2-3 | TRBD2 | TRBV9 | .
TGTGCCAGTAAGACAGGGGGTAATTCACCCCTCCACTTT | CASKTGGNSPLHF | TRBJ1-6 | TRBD1 | TRBV19 | .
TGCGCCAGCAGCTTAGGAGCGTTTGGAAACATTCAGTACTTC | CASSLGAFGNIQYF | TRBJ2-4 | . | TRBV5-1 | .
TGTGCCAGCAGTCCGGACAGGAACTATGGCTACACCTTC | CASSPDRNYGYTF | TRBJ1-2 | TRBD1 | TRBV28 | few